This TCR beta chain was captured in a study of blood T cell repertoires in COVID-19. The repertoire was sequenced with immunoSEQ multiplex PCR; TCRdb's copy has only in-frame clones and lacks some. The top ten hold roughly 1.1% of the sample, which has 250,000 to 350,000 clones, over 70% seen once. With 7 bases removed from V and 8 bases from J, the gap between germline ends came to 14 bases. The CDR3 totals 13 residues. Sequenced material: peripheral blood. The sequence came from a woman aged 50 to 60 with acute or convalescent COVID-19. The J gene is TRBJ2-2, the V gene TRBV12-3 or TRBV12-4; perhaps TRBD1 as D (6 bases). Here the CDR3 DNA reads TGTGCCAGCACGCCAAATCAGGGGGGGGAGCTGTTTTTT. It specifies CASTPNQGGELFF.